The T cell receptor beta chain under discussion was sequenced for a study of cytomegalovirus exposure and HLA in healthy donors. Turning to the study itself: The roughly 120 million unique TCR beta sequences, from 150 million to 200 million T cells, were found by an earlier analysis.

To note about this clone: The antigen remains undetermined.

The germline V gene encodes CDR1 MNHEY and CDR2 SMNVEV (reference sequence). The junction had 5 bases not matched to a gene; V was cut back by 3 bases and J by 7 bases. This CDR3 region has 16 residues. While unrecorded immune exposures were likely, the donors were nominally healthy when sampled. 60 Vbeta and 13 Jbeta primers were used in PCR. Clones were sequenced by immunoSEQ multiplex PCR, and TCRdb holds only the in-frame ones, with some missing. The table records around 100,000 clones, approximately 80% of them present only once. Study-level results: One variant, a missense change in DCLRE1C, was linked in a later analysis to TCR beta V- and J-gene trimming. Exclusion applied to some V segments, including TRBV6-2 and TRBV6-3, as they were indistinguishable.

Sequenced: PBMCs. The origin of this receptor is a woman in her late teens or twenties in good health and CMV-seropositive. V gene TRBV27 combines with J gene TRBJ2-1; TRBD2 matches at 14 bases. CDR3 in DNA: TGTGCCAGCAGTTTTCCCGGGACTAGCGGGAGAAATGAGCAGTTCTTC. This encodes CASSFPGTSGRNEQFF.